The rows below give T cell receptor beta chains drawn from one sample of a study of blood T cell repertoires in COVID-19. TCRdb's table, derived via immunoSEQ multiplex PCR, lists solely in-frame clones and lacks some. The table has 250,000 to 350,000 clones, around 88% seen once; the top ten hold 6.9%. What was sequenced was peripheral blood. These receptor sequences come from a woman between 25 and 40 years old who had recovered from COVID-19. Both conserved end residues are part of each CDR3. D genes are given only for firm matches. Size values are once, few and many counts, or a class for expanded clones, and some rows have none.

clone_size: -
j_call: TRBJ2-7
v_call: TRBV7-3
d_call: -
cdr3_aa: CASSPMTVPYEQYF
cdr3_nt: TGTGCCAGCAGCCCCATGACAGTCCCCTACGAGCAGTACTTC

clone_size: -
j_call: TRBJ2-7
v_call: TRBV20-1
d_call: -
cdr3_aa: CSGAEILEQYF
cdr3_nt: TGCAGTGGGGCTGAAATACTCGAGCAGTACTTC

clone_size: once
j_call: TRBJ2-5
v_call: TRBV30
d_call: -
cdr3_aa: CAWSRRIQETQYF
cdr3_nt: TGTGCCTGGAGTAGGCGGATCCAAGAGACCCAGTACTTC

clone_size: -
j_call: TRBJ2-7
v_call: TRBV5-4
d_call: TRBD2
cdr3_aa: CASSSVGGYEQYF
cdr3_nt: TGTGCCAGCAGCTCCGTGGGGGGGTACGAGCAGTACTTC

clone_size: -
j_call: TRBJ2-1
v_call: TRBV7-8
d_call: TRBD2
cdr3_aa: CASSPPAGGGLEQFF
cdr3_nt: TGTGCCAGCAGCCCTCCCGCGGGGGGGGGTCTTGAGCAGTTCTTC

clone_size: -
j_call: TRBJ2-2
v_call: TRBV25-1
d_call: -
cdr3_aa: CASSAGQGTGELFF
cdr3_nt: TGTGCCAGCAGTGCGGGTCAGGGCACCGGGGAGCTGTTTTTT

clone_size: -
j_call: TRBJ2-1
v_call: TRBV19
d_call: -
cdr3_aa: CASSDRYNEQFF
cdr3_nt: TGTGCCAGTAGTGACAGATACAATGAGCAGTTCTTC

clone_size: once
j_call: TRBJ1-2
v_call: TRBV4-1
d_call: -
cdr3_aa: CASNPVGGRPNYGYTF
cdr3_nt: TGCGCCAGCAACCCCGTGGGGGGACGGCCTAACTATGGCTACACCTTC

clone_size: -
j_call: TRBJ2-7
v_call: TRBV11-3
d_call: TRBD2
cdr3_aa: CASSSTTSGGTYEQYF
cdr3_nt: TGTGCCAGCAGCTCTACGACTAGCGGGGGAACCTACGAGCAGTACTTC

clone_size: -
j_call: TRBJ1-4
v_call: TRBV6-5
d_call: -
cdr3_aa: CASSLDSLNEKLFF
cdr3_nt: TGTGCCAGCAGCCTCGACAGCCTAAATGAAAAACTGTTTTTT

clone_size: -
j_call: TRBJ2-5
v_call: TRBV7-8
d_call: TRBD1
cdr3_aa: CASSLVRGLGTQYF
cdr3_nt: TGTGCCAGCAGCTTAGTTAGGGGGCTTGGGACCCAGTACTTC

clone_size: -
j_call: TRBJ1-2
v_call: TRBV19
d_call: TRBD1
cdr3_aa: CASSMGILRQGPTNYGYTF
cdr3_nt: TGTGCCAGTAGTATGGGAATCCTCAGACAGGGTCCAACTAACTATGGCTACACCTTC

clone_size: few
j_call: TRBJ1-1
v_call: TRBV5-1
d_call: TRBD1
cdr3_aa: CASREGASTEAFF
cdr3_nt: TGCGCCAGCAGAGAGGGGGCGAGCACTGAAGCTTTCTTT

clone_size: once
j_call: TRBJ2-7
v_call: TRBV3-1/TRBV3-2
d_call: TRBD2
cdr3_aa: CASSHGLAAWGYEQYF
cdr3_nt: TGTGCCAGCAGCCATGGACTAGCTGCCTGGGGTTACGAGCAGTACTTC

clone_size: few
j_call: TRBJ1-6
v_call: TRBV19
d_call: -
cdr3_aa: CASREDLSPLHF
cdr3_nt: TGTGCCAGCCGAGAGGATTTGTCACCCCTCCACTTT

clone_size: -
j_call: TRBJ2-2
v_call: TRBV14
d_call: -
cdr3_aa: CASSLTGYTGELFF
cdr3_nt: TGTGCCAGCAGCCTAACAGGATATACCGGGGAGCTGTTTTTT

clone_size: -
j_call: TRBJ2-7
v_call: TRBV6-1
d_call: TRBD2
cdr3_aa: CASSEGLAGSTYEQYF
cdr3_nt: TGTGCCAGCAGTGAAGGTCTAGCGGGGTCCACCTACGAGCAGTACTTC

clone_size: -
j_call: TRBJ2-5
v_call: TRBV9
d_call: TRBD2
cdr3_aa: CASSVGSGLAGGLQETQYF
cdr3_nt: TGTGCCAGCAGCGTAGGCTCAGGACTAGCGGGGGGGCTGCAAGAGACCCAGTACTTC

clone_size: -
j_call: TRBJ1-2
v_call: TRBV4-1
d_call: TRBD1
cdr3_aa: CASSQQQGYGYTF
cdr3_nt: TGCGCCAGCAGCCAGCAACAGGGGTATGGCTACACCTTC

clone_size: once
j_call: TRBJ2-1
v_call: TRBV3-1/TRBV3-2
d_call: -
cdr3_aa: CASSQEGLNEQFF
cdr3_nt: TGTGCCAGCAGCCAAGAGGGGCTCAATGAGCAGTTCTTC

clone_size: -
j_call: TRBJ2-1
v_call: TRBV5-8
d_call: TRBD1
cdr3_aa: CASSGIPGQGKSDEQFF
cdr3_nt: TGTGCCAGCAGCGGTATACCGGGACAGGGGAAGTCCGATGAGCAGTTCTTC

clone_size: -
j_call: TRBJ1-1
v_call: TRBV10-3
d_call: TRBD1
cdr3_aa: CAISESGQVFMNTEAFF
cdr3_nt: TGTGCCATCAGTGAGTCCGGACAGGTCTTCATGAACACTGAAGCTTTCTTT

clone_size: -
j_call: TRBJ1-1
v_call: TRBV7-9
d_call: -
cdr3_aa: CASEGSNTEAFF
cdr3_nt: TGTGCCAGCGAGGGCTCGAACACTGAAGCTTTCTTT

clone_size: once
j_call: TRBJ2-7
v_call: TRBV28
d_call: -
cdr3_aa: CASSLVVGSSYEQYF
cdr3_nt: TGTGCCAGCAGTTTAGTTGTCGGGAGCTCCTACGAGCAGTACTTC

clone_size: few
j_call: TRBJ1-3
v_call: TRBV4-1
d_call: -
cdr3_aa: CASSQVPRGIGNTIYF
cdr3_nt: TGCGCCAGCAGCCAAGTTCCCAGGGGAATTGGAAACACCATATATTTT

clone_size: once
j_call: TRBJ2-2
v_call: TRBV10-3
d_call: -
cdr3_aa: CAASGETGELFF
cdr3_nt: TGTGCCGCGAGCGGAGAGACCGGGGAGCTGTTTTTT

clone_size: once
j_call: TRBJ2-5
v_call: TRBV18
d_call: TRBD1
cdr3_aa: CASSSTGTETQYF
cdr3_nt: TGTGCCAGCTCATCGACAGGGACGGAGACCCAGTACTTC

clone_size: -
j_call: TRBJ2-5
v_call: TRBV14
d_call: -
cdr3_aa: CASSQGRGETQYF
cdr3_nt: TGTGCCAGCAGCCAAGGCCGGGGAGAGACCCAGTACTTC

clone_size: -
j_call: TRBJ1-2
v_call: TRBV6-1
d_call: -
cdr3_aa: CASSDQSGHYGYTF
cdr3_nt: TGTGCCAGCAGTGATCAGTCAGGCCACTATGGCTACACCTTC

clone_size: -
j_call: TRBJ1-2
v_call: TRBV12-3/TRBV12-4
d_call: -
cdr3_aa: CASSGGGRGYTF
cdr3_nt: TGTGCCAGCAGCGGAGGAGGGCGCGGCTACACCTTC

clone_size: -
j_call: TRBJ2-5
v_call: TRBV29-1
d_call: TRBD2
cdr3_aa: CSVEGLAGGPGETQYF
cdr3_nt: TGCAGCGTTGAAGGGCTAGCGGGGGGGCCGGGAGAGACCCAGTACTTC

clone_size: -
j_call: TRBJ2-5
v_call: TRBV2
d_call: -
cdr3_aa: CASSDSEGETQYF
cdr3_nt: TGTGCCAGCAGTGACTCTGAGGGAGAGACCCAGTACTTC

clone_size: -
j_call: TRBJ2-2
v_call: TRBV6-4
d_call: -
cdr3_aa: CASSRGTFVGELFF
cdr3_nt: TGTGCCAGCAGTCGAGGGACTTTTGTCGGGGAGCTGTTTTTT

clone_size: -
j_call: TRBJ1-4
v_call: TRBV4-2
d_call: -
cdr3_aa: CASSQDPPNGGEKLFF
cdr3_nt: TGTGCCAGCAGCCAAGATCCCCCGAACGGAGGTGAAAAACTGTTTTTT

clone_size: -
j_call: TRBJ2-1
v_call: TRBV3-1/TRBV3-2
d_call: -
cdr3_aa: CASSQELAHSYNEQFF
cdr3_nt: TGTGCCAGCAGCCAGGAGCTAGCCCACTCCTACAATGAGCAGTTCTTC

clone_size: -
j_call: TRBJ1-4
v_call: TRBV7-6
d_call: -
cdr3_aa: CASSFGLGDEKLFF
cdr3_nt: TGTGCCAGCAGCTTCGGACTCGGGGATGAAAAACTGTTTTTT

clone_size: -
j_call: TRBJ1-6
v_call: TRBV28
d_call: TRBD1
cdr3_aa: CASSPNRGLGTSSYNSPLHF
cdr3_nt: TGTGCCAGCAGTCCAAACAGGGGGCTAGGGACTAGCTCCTATAATTCACCCCTCCACTTT

clone_size: -
j_call: TRBJ2-1
v_call: TRBV4-3
d_call: TRBD1
cdr3_aa: CASSQTGGQGLYNEQFF
cdr3_nt: TGCGCCAGCAGCCAAACCGGTGGACAGGGCCTCTACAATGAGCAGTTCTTC

clone_size: -
j_call: TRBJ2-1
v_call: TRBV6-4
d_call: -
cdr3_aa: CASSDSSLSSYNEQFF
cdr3_nt: TGTGCCAGCAGTGACTCAAGCCTAAGCTCCTACAATGAGCAGTTCTTC

clone_size: -
j_call: TRBJ1-6
v_call: TRBV10-3
d_call: TRBD1
cdr3_aa: CAISGTGLNNSPLHF
cdr3_nt: TGTGCCATCAGTGGGACAGGGCTAAATAATTCACCCCTCCACTTT

clone_size: -
j_call: TRBJ2-3
v_call: TRBV9
d_call: -
cdr3_aa: CASASGGAPDTQYF
cdr3_nt: TGTGCCAGCGCCTCTGGGGGGGCCCCAGATACGCAGTATTTT

clone_size: -
j_call: TRBJ1-4
v_call: TRBV9
d_call: -
cdr3_aa: CASSATPGLGNEKLFF
cdr3_nt: TGTGCCAGCAGCGCGACGCCGGGACTCGGTAATGAAAAACTGTTTTTT

clone_size: -
j_call: TRBJ2-4
v_call: TRBV7-8
d_call: -
cdr3_aa: CASSFGTERAKNIQYF
cdr3_nt: TGTGCCAGCAGCTTCGGGACTGAGAGAGCCAAAAACATTCAGTACTTC

clone_size: -
j_call: TRBJ1-5
v_call: TRBV2
d_call: -
cdr3_aa: CASRGTWGANQPQHF
cdr3_nt: TGTGCCAGCAGGGGGACATGGGGAGCTAATCAGCCCCAGCATTTT

clone_size: -
j_call: TRBJ1-2
v_call: TRBV3-1/TRBV3-2
d_call: -
cdr3_aa: CASSQEVGQGYTF
cdr3_nt: TGTGCCAGCAGCCAAGAGGTGGGGCAGGGCTACACCTTC

clone_size: -
j_call: TRBJ1-1
v_call: TRBV14
d_call: -
cdr3_aa: CASSQGRRNTEAFF
cdr3_nt: TGTGCCAGCAGCCAAGGACGGAGGAACACTGAAGCTTTCTTT

clone_size: -
j_call: TRBJ2-5
v_call: TRBV7-6
d_call: -
cdr3_aa: CASSLSRSQETQYF
cdr3_nt: TGTGCCAGCAGCTTATCCCGCAGCCAAGAGACCCAGTACTTC

clone_size: few
j_call: TRBJ2-5
v_call: TRBV7-2
d_call: -
cdr3_aa: CASSPGTWGETQYF
cdr3_nt: TGTGCCAGCAGCCCTGGGACATGGGGGGAGACCCAGTACTTC

clone_size: -
j_call: TRBJ1-2
v_call: TRBV6-1
d_call: -
cdr3_aa: CASSDSYGYTF
cdr3_nt: TGTGCCAGCAGTGACAGCTATGGCTACACCTTC

clone_size: -
j_call: TRBJ2-7
v_call: TRBV28
d_call: -
cdr3_aa: CASSKRDWAYEQYF
cdr3_nt: TGTGCCAGCAGCAAAAGGGACTGGGCCTACGAGCAGTACTTC

clone_size: -
j_call: TRBJ1-5
v_call: TRBV18
d_call: -
cdr3_aa: CASSALQEQPQHF
cdr3_nt: TGTGCCAGCTCCGCCCTTCAAGAGCAGCCCCAGCATTTT

clone_size: -
j_call: TRBJ1-6
v_call: TRBV5-1
d_call: TRBD1
cdr3_aa: CASSNWTGSPLHF
cdr3_nt: TGCGCCAGCAGCAACTGGACAGGTTCACCCCTCCACTTT

clone_size: -
j_call: TRBJ2-7
v_call: TRBV7-7
d_call: TRBD2
cdr3_aa: CASSAGFGTTYEQYF
cdr3_nt: TGTGCCAGCAGCGCCGGCTTTGGGACTACCTACGAGCAGTACTTC

clone_size: -
j_call: TRBJ2-5
v_call: TRBV4-2
d_call: TRBD2
cdr3_aa: CASSPITAAASGGQETQYF
cdr3_nt: TGTGCCAGCAGCCCTATCACCGCAGCGGCTAGCGGGGGCCAAGAGACCCAGTACTTC

clone_size: -
j_call: TRBJ2-1
v_call: TRBV5-1
d_call: -
cdr3_aa: CASSWEWSGTYNEQFF
cdr3_nt: TGCGCCAGCAGCTGGGAATGGAGCGGTACCTACAATGAGCAGTTCTTC

clone_size: -
j_call: TRBJ1-5
v_call: TRBV5-5
d_call: -
cdr3_aa: CASSLRQNNQPQHF
cdr3_nt: TGTGCCAGCAGCCTAAGACAGAACAATCAGCCCCAGCATTTT